The 32 T cell receptor beta chains in this list originate from one sample, sequenced in a study of T-cell memory formation after mild COVID-19. In TCRdb, the 5' RACE reads were re-called with MiXCR into one record per CDR3 protein. The sample contains 90,000 to 120,000 distinct CDR3 sequences, 18% of which appear only once. Sequenced material: PBMCs or a T cell subset sorted from them (not recorded which). Source of these receptors: a man between 18 and 29 years old who had mild COVID-19 (a few samples of this study predate the infection). Cell type and time point are not known.

The CDR3 nucleotides read TGCGCCAGCAGCTGGGGACAGAGTCTCGGCTACACCTTC. Protein sequence: CASSWGQSLGYTF. The chain couples TRBV5-1 to TRBJ1-2; 7 nucleotides match TRBD1. Germline loops: CDR1 SGHRS, CDR2 YFSETQ. There are 13 residues in the CDR3. Unmatched junction bases numbered 7, after V lost 3 bases and J lost 8 bases.

The V gene is TRBV10-3, the J gene TRBJ2-7, with 7 bases that match TRBD1. The CDR3 consists of 16 residues. V gave up 2 bases and J gave up 2 bases; unmatched junction bases: 9. Germline lookup yields CDR1 ENHRY and CDR2 SYGVKD. The CDR3 nucleotides read TGTGCCATCAGTGAGCCTACAGCACAGGGGACCTACGAGCAGTACTTC. Residues: CAISEPTAQGTYEQYF.

The chain has TRBV4-2 and TRBJ2-2; 11 bases are shared with TRBD2. CDR3 length equals 18 residues. Germline trimming cut 3 bases from V and 4 bases from J; bases unmatched to any gene: 10. Germline values: CDR1 LGHNA, CDR2 YNFKEQ. For the CDR3, the DNA is TGTGCCAGCAGCCATATCACCGGGACTAGCGGAATCACCGGGGAGCTGTTTTTT. This gives the protein CASSHITGTSGITGELFF.

This clonotype was picked up a small number of times. V and J are TRBV5-1 and TRBJ2-1, with 15 bases aligning to TRBD2. J lost 7 bases, V lost 4 bases, and 6 bases had no gene match. Per germline, CDR1 SGHRS and CDR2 YFSETQ. The CDR3 is 16 residues long. In DNA, the CDR3 is TGCGCCAGCAGCCGGACTAGCGGGGGGGTCGGTAATGAGCAGTTCTTC. This codes for CASSRTSGGVGNEQFF.

This clonotype was detected only a few times. The CDR3 loop reads CSAVPDPGGAGELFF. Written as DNA, the CDR3 is TGCAGTGCGGTTCCAGATCCAGGGGGAGCCGGGGAGCTGTTTTTT. The rearrangement uses TRBV20-1 and TRBJ2-2; 7 bases are a match to TRBD1. Trimming took 6 bases from V and 6 from J; bases not matched to a gene: 13. The CDR3 has 15 residues. Looked up from germline, CDR1 is DFQATT and CDR2 is SNEGSKA (reference sequence).

As DNA, the CDR3 is TGTGCCAGCAGTGCGTGGACAGGTTCGCAGTTCTTC. The encoded protein is CASSAWTGSQFF. J is TRBJ2-1 and V is TRBV27; 7 bases match TRBD1. This CDR3 comprises 12 residues. V was clipped by 5 bases and J by 12 bases; unmatched bases: 7. Germline V gene lookup returns CDR1 MNHEY and CDR2 SMNVEV (reference sequence).

This chain joins TRBV29-1 and TRBJ2-3, with D perhaps given as TRBD1 or TRBD2 (6 bases each). V was pared by 1 base and J by 0 bases, with 11 bases between. CDR1 is SQVTM, CDR2 ANQGSEA, per germline. The CDR3 consists of 15 residues. Here the CDR3 DNA reads TGCAGCGTTGAAGTCTCGGGGGCTAGCACAGATACGCAGTATTTT. Amino acids: CSVEVSGASTDTQYF.

This clonotype came up a few times. The chain is built from TRBV6-5 and TRBJ2-1; 8 bases align to TRBD1. The CDR3 is 16 amino acids. The V gene's germline CDR1 is MNHEY and CDR2 SVGAGI. The V gene end was trimmed by 4 bases and the J gene end by 6 bases; junction bases not matched to a gene: 11. In nucleotides, the CDR3 is TGTGCCAGCAGTTTCGACCGGACAGGGTCTATCAATGAGCAGTTCTTC. It translates to CASSFDRTGSINEQFF.

This chain links TRBV7-9 with TRBJ2-2; perhaps TRBD1 as D (5 bases). V lost 1 base and J lost 4, with 13 bases in between. The CDR3 is 16 amino acids. CDR1 SEHNR and CDR2 FQNEAQ come from the germline V gene (reference sequence). The CDR3 region has the DNA TGTGCCAGCAGCTTAGATCGGACACACTTCACCGGGGAGCTGTTTTTT. Translating gives CASSLDRTHFTGELFF.

V is TRBV2 and J is TRBJ1-1, with 7 bases that match TRBD1. The CDR3 is 12 residues long. Trimming took 4 bases from V and 8 from J; bases not matched to a gene: 4. CDR1 is SNHLY, CDR2 FYNNEI, per germline. The CDR3 sequence: CASSGQGGEAFF. The DNA for the CDR3 is TGTGCCAGCAGTGGACAGGGAGGAGAAGCTTTCTTT. The full variable domain, in which reference TRBV2 and TRBJ1-1 provide the parts outside the CDR3, is EPEVTQTPSHQVTQMGQEVILRCVPISNHLYFYWYRQILGQKVEFLVSFYNNEISEKSEIFDDQFSVERPDGSNFTLKIRSTKLEDSAMYFCASSGQGGEAFFGQGTRLTVV.

This clonotype was picked up a small number of times. The rearrangement joins TRBV6-4 to TRBJ2-3, with 8 bases lining up with TRBD2. J was trimmed by 1 base and V by 3 bases; bases with no gene match: 3. The length of the CDR3 is 15 residues. Germline loops: CDR1 MRHNA, CDR2 SNTAGT. CDR3 sequence (DNA): TGTGCCAGCAGTGAAGGAGCGGGGGGCACAGATACGCAGTATTTT. Translated: CASSEGAGGTDTQYF.

The chain employs TRBV6-1 and TRBJ2-5; no firm D call. The CDR3 length is 13 residues. The V end lost 1 base, the J end lost 5 bases, and 8 bases lay between the germline ends. CDR1 MNHNS and CDR2 SASEGT come from the germline V gene. CDR3 sequence (DNA): TGTGCCAGCAGTGAAGGGGCGTGGGAGACCCAGTACTTC. As protein: CASSEGAWETQYF.

DNA of the CDR3: TGCAGTGCTAGAGATCTCGGGGGTGGCACAGATACGCAGTATTTT. This encodes CSARDLGGGTDTQYF. This chain links TRBV20-1 with TRBJ2-3; tentatively, D is TRBD2 (6 bases). Trimming left V 0 bases short and J 1 base short, with 11 bases between. The CDR3 has 15 residues. The germline CDR1 and CDR2 sequences are DFQATT and SNEGSKA (reference sequence).

DNA for the CDR3: TGTGCCAGCAGCCTTACGGGACAGGGGGCACGGACCGGGGAGCTGTTTTTT. This encodes CASSLTGQGARTGELFF. The chain combines TRBV7-3 with TRBJ2-2; 12 bases agree with TRBD1. The J segment lost 5 bases and the V segment lost 5 bases, leaving 9 bases of the junction unmatched. From germline, CDR1 is SGHTA and CDR2 FQGTGA. The CDR3 totals 17 residues.

The chain couples TRBV5-6 to TRBJ2-3; no firm D call. Germline V gene sequence: CDR1 SGHDT, CDR2 YYEEEE. This CDR3 contains 13 residues. Trimming removed 4 bases at V and 5 bases at J, with 11 bases between. The CDR3, as DNA: TGTGCCAGCAGCATCCCACTGGGAGATACGCAGTATTTT. Translated: CASSIPLGDTQYF. Using reference TRBV5-6 and TRBJ2-3 for the parts outside the CDR3, the full variable domain is DAGVTQSPTHLIKTRGQQVTLRCSPKSGHDTVSWYQQALGQGPQFIFQYYEEEERQRGNFPDRFSGHQFPNYSSELNVNALLLGDSALYLCASSIPLGDTQYFGPGTRLTVL.

The gene calls are TRBV11-1 and TRBJ2-4, with no clear D. The germline V gene encodes CDR1 SGHAT and CDR2 FQDESV (reference sequence). The CDR3 spans 17 residues. Trimming took off 3 bases at V and 0 bases at J, with 15 bases between the two ends. The DNA for the CDR3 is TGTGCCAGCAGCTTGGGAACGACACCCGTAGCCAAAAACATTCAGTACTTC. Its translation is CASSLGTTPVAKNIQYF.

This chain connects TRBV24-1 to TRBJ1-2; D is perhaps TRBD1 (6 bases). This CDR3 has 12 residues. Germline V gives CDR1 KGHDR, CDR2 SFDVKD. Between the trimmed V and J ends, which lost 10 bases and 6 bases, there was a span of 14 bases. This CDR3 reads CATASNRDGYTF. The CDR3 DNA reads TGTGCCACAGCGTCGAACAGGGATGGCTACACCTTC.

V is TRBV7-2 and J is TRBJ2-1; D gene ambiguous. The V gene lost 3 bases and the J gene lost 2 bases, with 14 bases spanning the gap. The CDR3 extends over 16 amino acids. Germline V gene data show CDR1 as SGHTA and CDR2 as FQGNSA. This chain's CDR3 is CASSFSSSWTYNEQFF. The CDR3, as DNA: TGTGCCAGCAGCTTTTCCAGTAGTTGGACCTACAATGAGCAGTTCTTC.

In its sample, this clonotype was seen a few times. The V call is TRBV7-8, the J call TRBJ2-1; D may be TRBD2 (6 bases). The V end was cut by 3 bases, the J end by 9 bases, with 12 bases between. The CDR3 covers 13 residues. Germline CDR1 SGHVS, CDR2 FQNEAQ. The CDR3 DNA sequence: TGTGCCAGCAGCTTCTCGGGGGTGGGTGAGCAGTTCTTC. Translating gives CASSFSGVGEQFF.

This clonotype was observed a handful of times. The gene calls are TRBV10-3 and TRBJ2-3; 9 bases agree with TRBD2. J gave up 2 bases and V 3 bases, and 6 bases lay outside the gene matches. In germline, CDR1 is ENHRY, CDR2 SYGVKD. This CDR3 contains 16 residues. The CDR3 loop is CAISEPAGGNTDTQYF. The DNA of the CDR3 is TGTGCCATCAGTGAACCAGCGGGGGGAAACACAGATACGCAGTATTTT.

The sample holds a few counts of this clonotype. The CDR3: CASRLGANQETQYF. As DNA, the CDR3 is TGCGCCAGCAGGCTGGGGGCCAACCAAGAGACCCAGTACTTC. J is TRBJ2-5 and V is TRBV5-1, with D perhaps matching TRBD1 (6 bases). Germline assignment: CDR1 SGHRS and CDR2 YFSETQ. V was shortened by 5 bases and J by 0 bases, with 11 bases between the two germline ends. The CDR3 length is 14 residues.

This clonotype was counted a few times. CDR3 coding DNA: TGCGCCAGCAGCTTGAAGACAAACTATGGCTACACCTTC. This sequence encodes CASSLKTNYGYTF. V gene TRBV5-1 combines with J gene TRBJ1-2; D gene ambiguous. The CDR3 is 13 residues long. With 1 base removed from V and 2 bases from J, the gap between germline ends came to 6 bases. The germline CDR1 and CDR2 sequences are SGHRS and YFSETQ.

The CDR3 reads CASSFGGGELFF. Here the CDR3 DNA reads TGTGCCAGCAGCTTTGGCGGGGGGGAGCTGTTTTTT. The chain recombines TRBV5-6 with TRBJ2-2; perhaps TRBD2 as D (5 bases). V lost 2 bases, J lost 8 bases, and 7 bases lay in between. The CDR3 runs to 12 residues. The V gene's germline CDR1 is SGHDT and CDR2 YYEEEE.

The sample holds many counts of this clonotype. V gene TRBV7-2 combines with J gene TRBJ2-3; possibly TRBD2 for D (5 bases). This CDR3 region has 15 residues. Trimming pared 1 base from V and 2 bases from J, leaving 10 bases between. Germline V gene sequence: CDR1 SGHTA, CDR2 FQGNSA. The CDR3 loop is CASSLVLGATDTQYF. Here the CDR3 DNA reads TGTGCCAGCAGCTTAGTGTTGGGAGCCACAGATACGCAGTATTTT.

This clonotype turned up a few times. The chain has TRBV7-2 and TRBJ2-3; D gene ambiguous. The CDR3 is 14 amino acids. The V and J ends lost 4 bases and 4 bases respectively, with 12 bases between them. The germline V gene has CDR1 SGHTA and CDR2 FQGNSA. The CDR3 coding sequence is TGTGCCAGCAGCTCCCCCCTCTCCGCAGATACGCAGTATTTT. Amino acid sequence: CASSSPLSADTQYF.

The gene calls are TRBV11-2 and TRBJ1-1; no reliable D call. V lost 5 bases and J 1 base, leaving 11 bases between the germline ends. The V gene's germline CDR1 is SGHAT and CDR2 FQNNGV. The CDR3 loop spans 14 amino acids. CDR3 in DNA: TGTGCCAGCAGCCTGAGCATGGGGAACACTGAAGCTTTCTTT. Its protein is CASSLSMGNTEAFF.

This clonotype was counted a few times. V is TRBV5-1 and J is TRBJ1-6; D is unresolved. The CDR3 covers 15 residues. Trimming removed 0 bases at V and 5 bases at J, with 9 bases between. The V gene's germline CDR1 is SGHRS and CDR2 YFSETQ. CDR3 sequence: CASSLGFGDNSPLHF. The CDR3 nucleotides read TGCGCCAGCAGCTTGGGTTTCGGCGATAATTCACCCCTCCACTTT. Together with reference TRBV5-1 and TRBJ1-6, the CDR3 gives the full variable domain: KAGVTQTPRYLIKTRGQQVTLSCSPISGHRSVSWYQQTPGQGLQFLFEYFSETQRNKGNFPGRFSGRQFSNSRSEMNVSTLELGDSALYLCASSLGFGDNSPLHFGNGTRLTVT.

This clonotype was detected only a few times. An end of the junction differs from the germline gene, which may be a read error. This sequence joins TRBV7-7 and TRBJ2-5, with 8 bases aligning to TRBD1. Germline lookup yields CDR1 SSHAT and CDR2 FNYEAQ (reference sequence). The CDR3 runs to 15 residues. The CDR3 reads CASSPGTGPQETQYF. The CDR3 region has the DNA TGTGCTAGCAGCCCAGGGACAGGACCTCAAGAGACCCAGTACTTC.

The chain is built from TRBV5-1 and TRBJ2-7; D ambiguous. Germline CDR1 is SGHRS and CDR2 is YFSETQ. V was shortened by 4 bases and J by 0 bases, with 8 bases between the two germline ends. CDR3 length equals 13 residues. CDR3 loop: CASSTDGSYEQYF. The CDR3 bases are TGCGCCAGCAGCACGGACGGCTCCTACGAGCAGTACTTC. Based on the CDR3 plus reference TRBV5-1 and TRBJ2-7, the full variable domain is KAGVTQTPRYLIKTRGQQVTLSCSPISGHRSVSWYQQTPGQGLQFLFEYFSETQRNKGNFPGRFSGRQFSNSRSEMNVSTLELGDSALYLCASSTDGSYEQYFGPGTRLTVT.

The CDR3 bases are TGCGCCAGCAGCCAAGATCTCCAGGGTGGGGGGACCCAGTACTTC. Protein sequence: CASSQDLQGGGTQYF. The rearrangement links TRBV4-3 to TRBJ2-5; perhaps D is TRBD1 or TRBD2 (5 bases each). V lost 0 bases, J lost 7 bases, and 15 bases lay in between. CDR1 LGHNA and CDR2 YSLEER come from the germline V gene. The CDR3 is 15 amino acids.

This clonotype has just a few counts. CDR3 bases: TGTGCCAGCAGCGAGACCCCCCAGCGGGGGGGCGATGAGCAGTTCTTC. Protein product: CASSETPQRGGDEQFF. This sequence joins TRBV9 and TRBJ2-1; 10 bases match TRBD2. The CDR3 has 16 amino acids. Germline trimming cut 3 bases from V and 8 bases from J; bases unmatched to any gene: 11. The germline CDR1 and CDR2 sequences are SGDLS and YYNGEE.

There are a few counts of this clonotype. The chain combines TRBV14 with TRBJ1-1, with D hard to call. V was shortened by 4 bases and J by 7 bases, with 16 bases between the two germline ends. Germline assignment: CDR1 SGHDN and CDR2 FVKESK. The CDR3 spans 14 residues. The CDR3 DNA is TGTGCCAGCAGCCGCTTGATGGTCCGAAGTGAAGCTTTCTTT. Its translation is CASSRLMVRSEAFF.